This is a list of T cell receptor beta chains from one sample in a study of T-cell reconstitution after alpha-beta-depleted transplantation in children. TCRdb re-called the PCR reads through MiXCR, storing one row per CDR3 protein. The table shows 90,000 to 95,000 distinct CDR3 sequences, with 9% to 15% occurring only once. Source: PBMCs from the stem cell graft donor, taken from the stem cell graft. These receptors originate from a human donor who donated a stem cell graft to a child with inherited bone marrow failure. CDR3s include the opening cysteine and the closing phenylalanine or tryptophan.

13	TRBV19	CASSPGLLSTQYF
16	TRBV7-2	CASSLVSKSSYNEQFF
14	TRBV7-7	CASSLNFGDETQYF
12	TRBV5-1	CASSFTEETQYF
14	TRBV20-1	CSARDLGSGNTIYF
14	TRBV4-3	CASSLTPTSYEQYF
16	TRBV19	CASSLGQLGFNQPQHF
14	TRBV6-1	CASRLRGTGDTQYF
13	TRBV4-2	CASSQDRGTTQYF
14	TRBV6-1	CASNLVGGNSPLHF
13	TRBV7-2	CASSLNRDYEQYF
16	TRBV5-4	CASSPEAGVGTDTQYF
16	TRBV15	CATSRQTRGPDTEAFF
14	TRBV12-3/TRBV12-4	CASSFLTPPGELFF
15	TRBV7-3	CSSSLTSGYNNEQFF
14	TRBV5-1	CASSTDRVDRALHF
15	TRBV5-1	CASSGGGSYNSPLHF
14	TRBV7-2	CASSPRGASYEQYF
15	TRBV7-2	CASSQNGLAQNIQYF
11	TRBV5-5	CASSSRGPAFF
15	TRBV5-1	CASSLGTVYNSPLHF
15	TRBV5-1	CASSIAGGNTGELFF
15	TRBV5-1	CASRRTGPGANVLTF
16	TRBV27	CASSPGASGYYNEQFF
13	TRBV29-1	CSVGSGDNQPQHF
13	TRBV7-2	CASSLERNTEAFF
10	TRBV21-1	CASRAPRQFF
16	TRBV7-6	CASSPIGGSVNTEAFF
18	TRBV5-1	CASRFSGGYKSSYNEQFF
12	TRBV21-1	CASSTPRQPQHF
12	TRBV29-1	CSVLLDTGELFF
18	TRBV6-1	CASRPGTSGSRAKNIQYF
15	TRBV5-6	CASSSRDRGHQPQHF
15	TRBV7-2	CASSLVGQGAQPQHF
17	TRBV7-2	CASSLALGQEHTGELFF
16	TRBV5-6	CASSLGTSGRQETQYF
14	TRBV6-1	CASSEQGESYEQYF
12	TRBV7-3	CASSLIGYTQYF
13	TRBV5-1	CASSTQGEETQYF
17	TRBV4-2	CASSQEAQGLSIGELFF